This T cell receptor beta chain was identified in a study of shared clonotypes between healthy human individuals. This CDR3 is built from 16 residues. Per germline, CDR1 MDHEN and CDR2 SYDVKM. V was clipped by 6 bases and J by 7 bases; unmatched bases: 12. Here immunoSEQ multiplex PCR was the method, and the copy in TCRdb shows in-frame clones only, minus some. The data show around 2.5 million clones, 90% to 95% seen once. The TCR was taken from a man aged 18 to 30 in good health. Some clones in this sample may be carry-over from other donors' samples. The specimen was naive CD4+ T cells from PBMCs. Subset described: CD45RA+ positively selected. The V call is TRBV28, the J call TRBJ1-2; TRBD1 aligns across 12 bases. The CDR3 DNA follows: TGTGCCAGCAGCCCATCCGGGACAGGGGGCCGGGGTGGCTACACCTTC. It is translated as CASSPSGTGGRGGYTF.